This TCR beta chain is drawn from a study of blood T cell repertoires in COVID-19. Looking at the study overall: Both acute and convalescent COVID-19 samples were obtained from the United States, Italy and Spain. T cells, B-cell-depleted T cells, or PBMCs provided the cDNA or gDNA that served as material.

Authors' data handling: Amplification of reference gene primers was used by the study to estimate nucleated cell counts. The method was immunoSEQ multiplex PCR; TCRdb's version includes in-frame clones alone and lacks a portion of them. That table furnishes V, J and clone size, whereas the DNA furnished D and trimming. The sample has about 260,000 clones; 87% are singletons. V was pared by 10 bases and J by 7 bases, with 16 bases between. Germline assignment: CDR1 MNHEY and CDR2 SVGAGI. This CDR3 is 12 amino acids long. The sample taken for sequencing was peripheral blood. This TCR was recovered from a woman in her thirties or forties who had recovered from COVID-19. The J gene is TRBJ1-2, the V gene TRBV6-5, with D perhaps TRBD1 (5 bases). The CDR3 region is CATRQGLSGYTF. CDR3 coding DNA: TGTGCCACCCGGCAGGGTCTTAGTGGCTACACCTTC.